These 25 T cell receptor beta chains were sequenced from one sample in a study of OX40 agonist ivuxolimab in advanced cancers. The protocol was immunoSEQ multiplex PCR, while the TCRdb copy is restricted to in-frame clones and leaves out a portion. The table shows about 49,000 clones, with approximately 79% occurring only once. This material consisted of CD4+ or CD8+ T cells sorted from blood, taken in a trial of the OX40 agonist ivuxolimab. Every receptor here comes from an adult with an advanced solid tumor such as melanoma, head and neck, liver or kidney cancer.

The chain combines TRBV12-2 with TRBJ1-2; TRBD1, the table's D call, was not compared with the DNA. TRBV12-2 is tagged as a pseudogene. The CDR3 runs to 18 residues. CDR3 amino acids: CASRLIPKGQGNVCGYTF. The CDR3 DNA follows: TGTGCAAGTCGCTTAATCCCGAAGGGACAGGGAAACGTATGCGGCTACACCTTC.

The V and J genes are TRBV19 and TRBJ1-6, with 7 bases that match TRBD1. The CDR3 contains 17 residues. Looked up from germline, CDR1 is LNHDA and CDR2 is SQIVND (reference sequence). The V and J ends lost 7 bases and 7 bases, in that order; junction bases with no gene match: 16. This chain's CDR3 is CASTKTGRVGGNSPLHF. CDR3 DNA: TGTGCCAGTACCAAGACAGGGAGGGTAGGGGGCAATTCACCCCTCCACTTT.

The V and J genes are TRBV5-6 and TRBJ1-1; the D is unclear. The CDR3 has 14 residues. Germline CDR1 and CDR2: SGHDT and YYEEEE. Trimming took 0 bases from V and 5 from J, leaving 11 bases between them. DNA of the CDR3: TGTGCCAGCAGCTTGGGGCAGTATTGGACTGAAGCTTTCTTT. This sequence encodes CASSLGQYWTEAFF.

The genes are TRBV29-1 and TRBJ1-3; D is undetermined. Trimming took 4 bases from V and 0 from J, leaving 7 bases between them. The germline V gene encodes CDR1 SQVTM and CDR2 ANQGSEA. The CDR3 totals 13 residues. The CDR3 is CSVATSSGNTIYF. Written as DNA, the CDR3 is TGCAGCGTTGCAACCTCCTCTGGAAACACCATATATTTT.

This sequence joins TRBV30 and TRBJ2-7; D possibly corresponds to TRBD1 (5 bases). Germline V lookup: CDR1 GTSNPN, CDR2 SVGIG (reference sequence). V dropped 4 bases and J dropped 0 bases, with 19 bases sitting between them. CDR3 length: 16 residues. The CDR3, as DNA: TGTGCCTGGACGGATGCAGTCCACAGGCTCTCCTACGAGCAGTACTTC. Translation gives CAWTDAVHRLSYEQYF.

This rearrangement joins TRBV25-1 to TRBJ1-1; D not resolved. V was cut by 8 bases and J by 1 base, with 14 bases left in between. The CDR3 spans 14 residues. Germline loops: CDR1 MGHDK, CDR2 SYGVNS. CDR3 in DNA: TGTGCCAGCGGAGAAATTCTGGGGAACACTGAAGCTTTCTTT. Amino acid sequence: CASGEILGNTEAFF.

The chain is built from TRBV4-3 and TRBJ1-2; 10 positions agree with TRBD1. The CDR3 loop spans 15 amino acids. J gave up 5 bases and V 4 bases, and 7 bases lay outside the gene matches. The germline gives CDR1 LGHNA, CDR2 YSLEER. CDR3 bases: TGCGCCAGCAGCCCCCGGGACAGGGGATCGTATGGCTACACCTTC. Encoded protein: CASSPRDRGSYGYTF.

This rearrangement joins TRBV11-2 to TRBJ1-5; possible D gene TRBD1, 6 bases. CDR1 is SGHAT, CDR2 FQNNGV, per germline. This CDR3 spans 17 amino acids. V lost 3 bases and J lost 0, with 15 bases in between. CDR3 nucleotides: TGTGCCAGCAGCTTGGACAGCCTATTATATAGCAATCAGCCCCAGCATTTT. Translated, it gives CASSLDSLLYSNQPQHF.

The rearrangement uses TRBV5-4 and TRBJ1-4; D is ambiguous. V lost 3 bases to trimming and J lost 8 bases, with 11 bases between them. CDR1 and CDR2 (germline): SGHNT, YYREEE (reference sequence). CDR3 length: 13 residues. The CDR3 DNA reads TGTGCCAGCAGCTGGCGATCAGAGGAAAAACTGTTTTTT. Translated: CASSWRSEEKLFF.

This chain connects TRBV30 to TRBJ1-5; 8 nucleotides match TRBD1. J gave up 4 bases and V 4 bases, and 9 bases lay outside the gene matches. The CDR3 extends over 15 amino acids. CDR1 and CDR2 (germline): GTSNPN, SVGIG (reference sequence). CDR3: CAWMKGTGRNQPQHF. The CDR3 DNA follows: TGTGCCTGGATGAAAGGGACAGGTAGAAATCAGCCCCAGCATTTT.

The rearrangement uses TRBV4-1 and TRBJ1-2, with D uncertain. Germline values: CDR1 MGHRA, CDR2 YSYEKL. V was cut by 1 base and J by 6 bases, with 18 bases left in between. The CDR3 length is 16 residues. The CDR3 DNA follows: TGCGCCAGCAGCCAAGTACTACAGCGGGGTGTCCATGGCTACACCTTC. Translated, it gives CASSQVLQRGVHGYTF.

The V and J genes are TRBV9 and TRBJ1-6; D is uncertain. Germline V gene lookup returns CDR1 SGDLS and CDR2 YYNGEE. The CDR3 is 15 residues long. V shed 0 bases and J shed 6 bases, with 10 bases lying between them. The CDR3 DNA reads TGTGCCAGCAGCGTAGGGGCGACCATTAATTCACCCCTCCACTTT. This translates into CASSVGATINSPLHF. The whole variable domain, remainder taken from reference TRBV9 and TRBJ1-6, is DSGVTQTPKHLITATGQRVTLRCSPRSGDLSVYWYQQSLDQGLQFLIQYYNGEERAKGNILERFSAQQFPDLHSELNLSSLELGDSALYFCASSVGATINSPLHFGNGTRLTVT.

The chain uses TRBV19 and TRBJ2-7; unclear D gene. The CDR3 runs to 14 residues. Trimming removed 5 bases from V and 7 bases from J, with 18 bases in between. Germline CDR1 LNHDA, CDR2 SQIVND (reference sequence). The CDR3 coding sequence is TGTGCCAGTAGTTCCCTAGGATCGGTTGAGGAGCAGTACTTC. Its translation is CASSSLGSVEEQYF.

This sequence joins TRBV7-6 and TRBJ2-7; unclear D gene. The germline V gene has CDR1 SGHVS and CDR2 FNYEAQ. With 3 bases removed from V and 5 bases from J, the gap between germline ends came to 8 bases. This CDR3 region has 12 residues. In DNA, the CDR3 is TGTGCCAGCAGCTTCTCCTTAAACGAGCAGTACTTC. The encoded protein is CASSFSLNEQYF.

V usage is TRBV5-4 and J usage is TRBJ2-7; 7 nucleotides agree with TRBD1. CDR3 size: 14 residues. Germline V gene sequence: CDR1 SGHNT, CDR2 YYREEE (reference sequence). The V and J ends lost 4 bases and 2 bases, in that order; junction bases with no gene match: 6. CDR3 sequence reads: CASSVPGQTYEQYF. The CDR3 DNA follows: TGTGCCAGCAGCGTCCCGGGACAGACCTACGAGCAGTACTTC. Using reference TRBV5-4 and TRBJ2-7 for the parts outside the CDR3, the full variable domain is ETGVTQSPTHLIKTRGQQVTLRCSSQSGHNTVSWYQQALGQGPQFIFQYYREEENGRGNFPPRFSGLQFPNYSSELNVNALELDDSALYLCASSVPGQTYEQYFGPGTRLTVT.

This clone turned up a few times. V and J are TRBV19 and TRBJ2-5; the match to TRBD2 covers 7 bases. The germline gives CDR1 LNHDA, CDR2 SQIVND (reference sequence). The CDR3 covers 17 residues. V was pared by 5 bases and J by 2 bases, with 14 bases of the junction left unmatched. CDR3 nucleotides: TGTGCCAGTAGTCCCCCAAGGGAGGGCGTGGATCAAGAGACCCAGTACTTC. Protein product: CASSPPREGVDQETQYF.

V is TRBV11-2 and J is TRBJ2-1; tentatively, D is TRBD1 (5 bases). Germline values: CDR1 SGHAT, CDR2 FQNNGV. CDR3 length: 13 amino acids. V was pared by 5 bases and J by 5 bases, with 10 bases between. The CDR3 nucleotides are TGTGCCAGCAGCCTAGGACAAGACAATGAGCAGTTCTTC. Encoded protein: CASSLGQDNEQFF.

This chain connects TRBV19 to TRBJ2-7; D not resolved. V was trimmed by 3 bases and J by 1 base, leaving 16 bases between them. This CDR3 is 16 amino acids long. Germline CDR1 and CDR2: LNHDA and SQIVND (reference sequence). This CDR3 reads CASSIRATTISYEQYF. For the CDR3, the DNA is TGTGCCAGTAGTATTAGGGCTACCACGATTTCCTACGAGCAGTACTTC.

This chain uses TRBV29-1 with TRBJ1-1; TRBD1 might be the D (5 bases). CDR1 is SQVTM, CDR2 ANQGSEA, per germline. The CDR3 runs 13 residues. Trimming pared 7 bases from V and 0 bases from J, leaving 12 bases between. In nucleotides, the CDR3 is TGCAGCGGGCGACAGAATATGAACACTGAAGCTTTCTTT. Translating gives CSGRQNMNTEAFF.

The chain combines TRBV7-2 with TRBJ2-1; 7 nucleotides line up with TRBD1. Germline V gene sequence: CDR1 SGHTA, CDR2 FQGNSA. The V and J ends lost 5 bases and 7 bases, in that order; junction bases with no gene match: 5. The length of the CDR3 is 13 residues. CDR3 in amino acids: CASSHPTGNEQFF. CDR3 DNA sequence: TGTGCCAGCAGCCATCCGACAGGGAATGAGCAGTTCTTC.

This sequence joins TRBV7-9 and TRBJ1-2; D is perhaps TRBD1 (5 bases). This CDR3 contains 13 residues. The germline gives CDR1 SEHNR, CDR2 FQNEAQ (reference sequence). Trimming left V 1 base short and J 7 bases short, with 10 bases between. The CDR3 loop reads CASSLGPGGGYTF. The CDR3 coding sequence is TGTGCCAGCAGCTTAGGCCCTGGGGGTGGCTACACCTTC.

This CDR3 reads CASSLVQVAEKLFF. DNA of the CDR3: TGTGCCAGCAGCTTAGTACAGGTAGCGGAAAAACTGTTTTTT. The chain couples TRBV11-2 to TRBJ1-4, with D perhaps matching TRBD1 (5 bases). There are 14 residues in the CDR3. V lost 1 base to trimming and J lost 8 bases, with 11 bases between them. Looked up from germline, CDR1 is SGHAT and CDR2 is FQNNGV. The whole variable domain, remainder taken from reference TRBV11-2 and TRBJ1-4, is EAGVAQSPRYKIIEKRQSVAFWCNPISGHATLYWYQQILGQGPKLLIQFQNNGVVDDSQLPKDRFSAERLKGVDSTLKIQPAKLEDSAVYLCASSLVQVAEKLFFGSGTQLSVL.

This chain connects TRBV18 to TRBJ2-7; either TRBD1 or TRBD2 may supply D (5 bases each). The germline CDR1 and CDR2 sequences are KGHSH and LQKENI. Trimming cost V 6 bases and J 2 bases, with 11 bases left between them. The CDR3 spans 13 residues. The CDR3 DNA reads TGTGCCAGCTCCCCCGGGACCCCCTACGAGCAGTACTTC. It yields the protein CASSPGTPYEQYF. The full variable domain, its missing parts supplied by reference TRBV18 and TRBJ2-7, is NAGVMQNPRHLVRRRGQEARLRCSPMKGHSHVYWYRQLPEEGLKFMVYLQKENIIDESGMPKERFSAEFPKEGPSILRIQQVVRGDSAAYFCASSPGTPYEQYFGPGTRLTVT.

The genes are TRBV5-6 and TRBJ2-5, with D unresolved. CDR3 length: 16 residues. V was shortened by 1 base and J by 5 bases, with 18 bases between the two germline ends. Germline V gene sequence: CDR1 SGHDT, CDR2 YYEEEE. The CDR3 nucleotides read TGTGCCAGCAGCTTGTTTGCCCGGGTTCTTATTGAGACCCAGTACTTC. It translates to CASSLFARVLIETQYF.

In DNA form, the CDR3 reads TGTGCCAGCAGCCGGGACAGAGCTAACTATGGCTACACCTTC. Residues: CASSRDRANYGYTF. The chain employs TRBV5-6 and TRBJ1-2; TRBD1 matches at 7 bases. The germline V gene has CDR1 SGHDT and CDR2 YYEEEE. This CDR3 contains 14 residues. The V gene end was trimmed by 4 bases and the J gene end by 0 bases; junction bases not matched to a gene: 3.